This record covers a single TCR beta chain. The CDR3 is made up of 14 amino acids. The V gene lost 0 bases and the J gene lost 5 bases, with 10 bases spanning the gap. CDR1 is LGHDT and CDR2 is YNNKEL in the germline V gene (reference sequence). The entry originates in a study of blood T cell repertoires in COVID-19. Source study methods: Amplifying reference gene primers gave estimates of nucleated cell counts. Using immunoSEQ multiplex PCR, the repertoire was profiled, and TCRdb retains in-frame clones only, with some absent. V and J calls and clone size are given by that table; D and trimming were obtained from the DNA. The repertoire holds some 150,000 clones, with approximately 90% as singletons.

The receptor comes from a woman of 80 years or more with acute or convalescent COVID-19. The V gene is TRBV3-1 (or the pseudogene TRBV3-2), the J gene TRBJ1-1; D is possibly TRBD1 (5 bases). The source material was peripheral blood. Here the CDR3 reads CASSQELGGTEAFF. In DNA form, the CDR3 reads TGTGCCAGCAGCCAAGAGCTTGGGGGGACTGAAGCTTTCTTT.